This T cell receptor beta chain emerged from a study of vaccination effects on CD4 cells after COVID-19. For the study at large: They grew approximately 2.1 million PBMC in each well, adding around 9 IU/ml IL-2 and approximately 9.2 ug/ml peptides. Study-wide findings and caveats: Few convalescent patients were included, and no early post-infection timepoints were sampled. Marked clonal contraction of both clone types appeared late after vaccination.

The protocol was immunoSEQ multiplex PCR, while the TCRdb copy is restricted to in-frame clones and leaves out a portion. The sample records 70,000 to 85,000 clones, approximately 80% being singletons. Upon completion of 10 to 11 days in culture, CD4+ T cells were isolated. It was on days 3 and 7 that half the medium was replaced with IL-2 medium. The V gene lost 1 base and the J gene lost 2 bases, with 14 bases spanning the gap. CDR1 is LGHDT, CDR2 YNNKEL, per germline (reference sequence). The CDR3 has 17 amino acids. In the case of this clone: The antigen remains undetermined.

The chain has TRBV3-1 (or the pseudogene TRBV3-2) and TRBJ2-2, with D unclear. This specimen consisted of CD4+ T cells from PBMCs cultured without peptide, obtained before COVID-19 vaccination. The TCR comes from a human donor who received a COVID-19 vaccine. The CDR3 loop is CASSQALRFGNTGELFF. The DNA of the CDR3 is TGTGCCAGCAGCCAAGCGCTCAGATTTGGAAACACCGGGGAGCTGTTTTTT.